What follows are 19 T cell receptor beta chains derived from one specimen sequenced in a study of shared T cell receptors in the human thymus. Libraries were prepared by immunoSEQ multiplex PCR; TCRdb keeps only in-frame clonotypes and omits some of them. The data show roughly 660,000 clones, roughly 90% seen once. Another study also made use of these data, one on human thymus T cells.

The sequenced sample consisted of thymocytes. The source is a boy under two years old with a congenital heart defect.

The genes are TRBV6-5 and TRBJ2-7; weak D call: TRBD2 (5 bases). Germline CDR1 reads MNHEY; CDR2 reads SVGAGI. The CDR3 is made up of 16 amino acids. Between the trimmed V and J ends, which lost 3 bases and 0 bases, there was a span of 15 bases. The CDR3 DNA is TGTGCCAGCAGTTATTCTCCGAGCGGAAGCTCCTACGAGCAGTACTTC. It specifies CASSYSPSGSSYEQYF.

V usage is TRBV19 and J usage is TRBJ2-1; D is possibly TRBD2 (5 bases). V was shortened by 5 bases and J by 1 base, with 12 bases between the two germline ends. Germline V lookup: CDR1 LNHDA, CDR2 SQIVND (reference sequence). This CDR3 has 15 residues. Written as DNA, the CDR3 is TGTGCCAGTAGTCACGGCCAGCGGTCCTACAATGAGCAGTTCTTC. Encoded protein: CASSHGQRSYNEQFF. The complete variable domain, with remaining parts taken from reference TRBV19 and TRBJ2-1, reads DGGITQSPKYLFRKEGQNVTLSCEQNLNHDAMYWYRQDPGQGLRLIYYSQIVNDFQKGDIAEGYSVSREKKESFPLTVTSAQKNPTAFYLCASSHGQRSYNEQFFGPGTRLTVL.

This clone was seen only once. The chain couples TRBV7-9 to TRBJ2-1, with TRBD2 as a possible D gene (6 bases). The V end lost 0 bases, the J end lost 3 bases, and 18 bases lay between the germline ends. The CDR3 runs to 18 residues. The germline CDR1 and CDR2 sequences are SEHNR and FQNEAQ (reference sequence). The CDR3 here is CASSLAGMGLRRYNEQFF. In DNA, the CDR3 is TGTGCCAGCAGCTTAGCAGGGATGGGACTTCGACGCTACAATGAGCAGTTCTTC.

The chain couples TRBV6-5 to TRBJ1-2, with D maybe TRBD1 (6 bases). The CDR3 spans 14 residues. Per germline, CDR1 MNHEY and CDR2 SVGAGI. Trimming left V 6 bases short and J 2 bases short, with 13 bases between. The CDR3 protein is CASSPGTSNYGYTF. CDR3 DNA: TGTGCCAGCAGCCCCGGGACATCCAACTATGGCTACACCTTC.

The V gene is TRBV30, the J gene TRBJ2-7, with a tentative D call TRBD1 (8 bases). Germline V gene sequence: CDR1 GTSNPN, CDR2 SVGIG (reference sequence). This CDR3 has 15 residues. V lost 0 bases and J lost 2, with 14 bases in between. The CDR3 is CAWSVRTGGAYEQYF. The DNA for the CDR3 is TGTGCCTGGAGTGTAAGAACAGGGGGGGCCTACGAGCAGTACTTC.

To note about this clone: Other nucleotide sequences from this sample produce the same CDR3. The chain recombines TRBV5-4 with TRBJ2-7; the D gene is possibly TRBD2 (6 bases). Germline CDR1 reads SGHNT; CDR2 reads YYREEE (reference sequence). Trimming cost V 2 bases and J 4 bases, with 10 bases left between them. The CDR3 has 13 amino acids. CDR3 amino acids: CASSLTGRYEQYF. DNA for the CDR3: TGTGCCAGCAGCTTAACGGGGAGGTACGAGCAGTACTTC.

The rearrangement links TRBV25-1 to TRBJ2-2, with 7 bases identical to TRBD1. Germline lookup yields CDR1 MGHDK and CDR2 SYGVNS. The CDR3 contains 13 residues. V shed 8 bases, J shed 6 bases, and the junction held 6 bases outside the gene matches. In DNA, the CDR3 is TGTGCCAGCTCCGAGGGGGCCGCCGGGGAGCTGTTTTTT. Amino acids: CASSEGAAGELFF. The full variable domain, rest sourced from reference TRBV25-1 and TRBJ2-2, is EADIYQTPRYLVIGTGKKITLECSQTMGHDKMYWYQQDPGMELHLIHYSYGVNSTEKGDLSSESTVSRIRTEHFPLTLESARPSHTSQYLCASSEGAAGELFFGEGSRLTVL.

This rearrangement joins TRBV27 to TRBJ2-7; 13 bases align to TRBD2. The trim removed 2 bases at V and 4 bases at J, leaving 5 bases unmatched. CDR1 MNHEY and CDR2 SMNVEV come from the germline V gene (reference sequence). This CDR3 has 16 amino acids. The CDR3 region is CASSLKGLAGNYEQYF. As DNA, the CDR3 is TGTGCCAGCAGTTTAAAGGGACTAGCGGGAAATTACGAGCAGTACTTC.

This chain joins TRBV9 and TRBJ1-2, with 8 bases matching TRBD1. From germline, CDR1 is SGDLS and CDR2 YYNGEE. The CDR3 consists of 16 residues. V shed 4 bases and J 4 bases; nucleotides not matched to a gene: 12. Written as DNA, the CDR3 is TGTGCCAGCAGCACCGTCAGGGGGCCCCTCCGCTATGGCTACACCTTC. It specifies CASSTVRGPLRYGYTF.

The rearrangement joins TRBV14 to TRBJ1-2; TRBD1 matches at 7 bases. V was pared by 4 bases and J by 4 bases, with 6 bases of the junction left unmatched. The CDR3 has 14 amino acids. Germline CDR1 and CDR2: SGHDN and FVKESK. The CDR3 DNA reads TGTGCCAGCAGCCGCTTGGGACAGCTCTATGGCTACACCTTC. Translating gives CASSRLGQLYGYTF.

This chain uses TRBV19 with TRBJ2-2; weak D call: TRBD1 (5 bases). The CDR3 totals 13 residues. In germline, CDR1 is LNHDA, CDR2 SQIVND (reference sequence). V lost 3 bases and J 5 bases, leaving 7 bases between the germline ends. For the CDR3, the DNA is TGTGCCAGTAGTATTAAGGGGACCGGGGAGCTGTTTTTT. This sequence encodes CASSIKGTGELFF.

V usage is TRBV9 and J usage is TRBJ2-5, with TRBD1 as a possible D gene (5 bases). The CDR3 length is 12 residues. The germline V gene encodes CDR1 SGDLS and CDR2 YYNGEE. V was cut by 3 bases and J by 4 bases, with 7 bases left in between. DNA of the CDR3: TGTGCCAGCAGCGAAAGGGGAGAGACCCAGTACTTC. Its protein is CASSERGETQYF.

The chain recombines TRBV4-1 with TRBJ1-5; 7 nucleotides match TRBD1. The length of the CDR3 is 16 residues. The junction had 7 bases not matched to a gene; V was cut back by 0 bases and J by 5 bases. Germline V gene lookup returns CDR1 MGHRA and CDR2 YSYEKL. CDR3 region: CASSQEPTGKYQPQHF. The DNA of the CDR3 is TGCGCCAGCAGCCAAGAACCGACAGGGAAGTATCAGCCCCAGCATTTT.

The rearrangement uses TRBV5-4 and TRBJ2-7, with a weak D call TRBD1 (8 bases). The CDR3 runs to 18 residues. Trimming pared 5 bases from V and 4 bases from J, leaving 28 bases between. Germline V gene data show CDR1 as SGHNT and CDR2 as YYREEE (reference sequence). The CDR3 DNA follows: TGTGCCAGCAGGCTGACAGGGGCAATAGCGGGCCTTCATTACGAGCAGTACTTC. Protein sequence: CASRLTGAIAGLHYEQYF.

The chain combines TRBV5-6 with TRBJ2-7; 8 nucleotides match TRBD1. The CDR3 sequence is 15 residues long. The germline V gene encodes CDR1 SGHDT and CDR2 YYEEEE. V trimming: 4 bases; J trimming: 2 bases; junction bases outside the gene matches: 8. Here the CDR3 reads CASSHWTGTTYEQYF. Written as DNA, the CDR3 is TGTGCCAGCAGCCATTGGACAGGGACCACCTACGAGCAGTACTTC.

The count of this clone is one. V gene TRBV18 combines with J gene TRBJ2-2; 8 bases align to TRBD1. Unmatched junction bases numbered 2, after V lost 6 bases and J lost 5 bases. CDR3 size: 13 residues. Per germline, CDR1 KGHSH and CDR2 LQKENI. CDR3 sequence (DNA): TGTGCCAGCTCGGACAGGGCAACCGGGGAGCTGTTTTTT. This sequence encodes CASSDRATGELFF.

V and J are TRBV4-1 and TRBJ2-3, with 9 bases matching TRBD2. The CDR3 length is 16 residues. Germline CDR1 is MGHRA and CDR2 is YSYEKL. V shed 0 bases and J 0 bases; nucleotides not matched to a gene: 1. CDR3 sequence: CASSQDGTSSTDTQYF. The CDR3 DNA reads as TGCGCCAGCAGCCAAGACGGGACTAGCAGCACAGATACGCAGTATTTT.

The chain uses TRBV4-1 and TRBJ2-3; 14 nucleotides agree with TRBD2. Germline V lookup: CDR1 MGHRA, CDR2 YSYEKL. J gave up 3 bases and V 4 bases, and 6 bases lay outside the gene matches. The CDR3 runs to 17 residues. The CDR3 is CASSLPGTSGRTDTQYF. The DNA of the CDR3 is TGCGCCAGCAGCCTCCCCGGGACTAGCGGGAGAACAGATACGCAGTATTTT.

The rearrangement links TRBV14 to TRBJ1-3; 8 positions match TRBD1. The CDR3 spans 19 residues. CDR1 is SGHDN and CDR2 is FVKESK in the germline V gene. The J segment lost 0 bases and the V segment lost 0 bases, leaving 10 bases of the junction unmatched. The CDR3 sequence is CASSQDRDRDRGSGNTIYF. In nucleotides, the CDR3 is TGTGCCAGCAGCCAAGACCGAGATAGAGACAGGGGCTCTGGAAACACCATATATTTT. Together with reference TRBV14 and TRBJ1-3, the CDR3 gives the full variable domain: EAGVTQFPSHSVIEKGQTVTLRCDPISGHDNLYWYRRVMGKEIKFLLHFVKESKQDESGMPNNRFLAERTGGTYSTLKVQPAELEDSGVYFCASSQDRDRDRGSGNTIYFGEGSWLTVV.